These 20 T cell receptor beta chains came from one sample sequenced in a study of technical replicates of blood from a handful of donors. This table comes from immunoSEQ multiplex PCR, and its TCRdb copy is limited to in-frame clones, with some not included. The data show nearly 80,000 clones, 95% to 97% seen once. The sequencing input was T cells isolated from PBMCs. Every receptor here comes from a human donor in good health.

This chain links TRBV28 with TRBJ1-4, with D perhaps TRBD1 (6 bases). CDR3 length: 15 amino acids. CDR1 and CDR2 (germline): MDHEN, SYDVKM. The V end was cut by 5 bases, the J end by 5 bases, with 15 bases between. The CDR3 here is CASSGPGHLNEKLFF. The CDR3 DNA follows: TGTGCCAGCAGTGGACCGGGACATTTGAATGAAAAACTGTTTTTT.

The chain joins TRBV6-1 to TRBJ1-2, with 9 bases identical to TRBD1. There are 14 residues in the CDR3. V gave up 7 bases and J gave up 5 bases; unmatched junction bases: 8. Germline V gives CDR1 MNHNS, CDR2 SASEGT. In DNA, the CDR3 is TGTGCCAGCACCCCGACAGGGGGGTCTTATGGCTACACCTTC. It codes for CASTPTGGSYGYTF.

V usage is TRBV30 and J usage is TRBJ1-1; 9 bases line up with TRBD1. Germline V gene lookup returns CDR1 GTSNPN and CDR2 SVGIG (reference sequence). V was clipped by 3 bases and J by 5 bases; unmatched bases: 7. The CDR3 loop spans 14 amino acids. In nucleotides, the CDR3 is TGTGCCTGGAGCCCCGGGACAGGGAGAACTGAAGCTTTCTTT. Amino acids: CAWSPGTGRTEAFF.

The chain is built from TRBV10-3 and TRBJ1-3; 8 nucleotides match TRBD1. The CDR3 runs 15 residues. The V gene end was trimmed by 4 bases and the J gene end by 4 bases; junction bases not matched to a gene: 6. Germline V CDR1 and CDR2: ENHRY, SYGVKD. CDR3 protein: CAISVRQGRGNTIYF. DNA of the CDR3: TGTGCCATCAGTGTGCGACAGGGGAGAGGAAACACCATATATTTT.

This chain links TRBV9 with TRBJ1-1; the D gene is possibly TRBD1 (5 bases). The CDR3 is 12 residues long. Germline V lookup: CDR1 SGDLS, CDR2 YYNGEE. V was trimmed by 7 bases and J by 5 bases, leaving 12 bases between them. CDR3 nucleotides: TGTGCCAGCGGGGGGAGTAGGACTGAAGCTTTCTTT. As protein: CASGGSRTEAFF. Together with reference TRBV9 and TRBJ1-1, the CDR3 gives the full variable domain: DSGVTQTPKHLITATGQRVTLRCSPRSGDLSVYWYQQSLDQGLQFLIQYYNGEERAKGNILERFSAQQFPDLHSELNLSSLELGDSALYFCASGGSRTEAFFGQGTRLTVV.

The chain links TRBV12-5 to TRBJ1-2; possible D gene TRBD1, 5 bases. V was shortened by 7 bases and J by 5 bases, with 11 bases between the two germline ends. This CDR3 region has 12 residues. CDR1 and CDR2 from the germline V gene are LGHNT and FRNRAP. This CDR3 reads CASAWGDYGYTF. The CDR3 DNA reads as TGTGCTAGTGCCTGGGGCGATTATGGCTACACCTTC.

The J gene is TRBJ2-7, the V gene TRBV5-4; 16 bases are a match to TRBD2. Germline loops: CDR1 SGHNT, CDR2 YYREEE (reference sequence). Trimming took 4 bases from V and 2 from J; bases not matched to a gene: 9. The CDR3 covers 18 residues. The CDR3 sequence is CASSDGTSGRGNTYEQYF. The DNA for the CDR3 is TGTGCCAGCAGCGACGGGACTAGCGGGAGGGGAAATACCTACGAGCAGTACTTC. Based on the CDR3 plus reference TRBV5-4 and TRBJ2-7, the full variable domain is ETGVTQSPTHLIKTRGQQVTLRCSSQSGHNTVSWYQQALGQGPQFIFQYYREEENGRGNFPPRFSGLQFPNYSSELNVNALELDDSALYLCASSDGTSGRGNTYEQYFGPGTRLTVT.

J is TRBJ1-5 and V is TRBV7-9, with D uncertain. The germline CDR1 and CDR2 sequences are SEHNR and FQNEAQ (reference sequence). V shed 3 bases and J shed 7 bases, with 13 bases lying between them. This CDR3 is built from 14 residues. The DNA of the CDR3 is TGTGCCAGCAGCTTGTCTCAAGCGGGGCAGCCCCAGCATTTT. Encoded protein: CASSLSQAGQPQHF. The entire variable domain, with the rest obtained from reference TRBV7-9 and TRBJ1-5, is as follows: DTGVSQNPRHKITKRGQNVTFRCDPISEHNRLYWYRQTLGQGPEFLTYFQNEAQLEKSRLLSDRFSAERPKGSFSTLEIQRTEQGDSAMYLCASSLSQAGQPQHFGDGTRLSIL.

The genes are TRBV5-6 and TRBJ2-1; tentatively, D is TRBD1 (5 bases). The CDR3 length is 19 residues. The germline CDR1 and CDR2 sequences are SGHDT and YYEEEE. V was cut by 1 base and J by 2 bases, with 22 bases left in between. CDR3 nucleotides: TGTGCCAGCAGCTTGTTAGGGTCGCAGGGTCTAAGAGCCTACAATGAGCAGTTCTTC. This gives the protein CASSLLGSQGLRAYNEQFF.

This chain links TRBV28 with TRBJ2-3, with 8 nucleotides matching TRBD1. Losses at the gene ends were 4 bases for V and 2 bases for J; bases not matched to a gene: 8. The CDR3 covers 16 residues. Per the germline V gene, CDR1 is MDHEN and CDR2 is SYDVKM. The CDR3 spells CASSSPWDRLTDTQYF. CDR3 nucleotide sequence: TGTGCCAGCAGTTCCCCGTGGGACAGGCTCACAGATACGCAGTATTTT.

The rearrangement joins TRBV6-6 to TRBJ2-7; no definite D call. Germline V gene lookup returns CDR1 MNHNY and CDR2 SVGAGI (reference sequence). V lost 6 bases and J 3 bases, leaving 6 bases between the germline ends. The CDR3 has 11 amino acids. The CDR3 spells CASRVSYEQYF. CDR3 DNA: TGTGCCAGCAGGGTTAGCTACGAGCAGTACTTC.

This sequence joins TRBV6-1 and TRBJ2-7; D gene unclear. V was clipped by 10 bases and J by 5 bases, with 18 bases between them. CDR1 MNHNS and CDR2 SASEGT come from the germline V gene. The CDR3 has 13 residues. Here the CDR3 DNA reads TGTGCCACTGCCAACGAATTGGCCGACGAGCAGTACTTC. Encoded protein: CATANELADEQYF.

The chain is built from TRBV27 and TRBJ2-7; a possible D gene is TRBD1 (6 bases). Trimming pared 2 bases from V and 5 bases from J, leaving 10 bases between. Germline CDR1 is MNHEY and CDR2 is SMNVEV (reference sequence). The CDR3 has 13 residues. The CDR3 is CASSLLGADEQYF. CDR3 DNA: TGTGCCAGCAGTTTACTGGGGGCAGACGAGCAGTACTTC.

The chain recombines TRBV9 with TRBJ1-1; 8 bases are shared with TRBD1. Losses at the gene ends were 6 bases for V and 1 base for J; bases not matched to a gene: 2. The CDR3 runs to 13 residues. Germline values: CDR1 SGDLS, CDR2 YYNGEE. The CDR3 nucleotides read TGTGCCAGCAATGGACAGGGGAACACTGAAGCTTTCTTT. It codes for CASNGQGNTEAFF.

The chain has TRBV10-2 and TRBJ2-1; 11 bases line up with TRBD2. V dropped 2 bases and J dropped 10; count of bases not matched to a gene: 10. Germline assignment: CDR1 WSHSY and CDR2 SAAADI. The CDR3 covers 16 residues. The DNA of the CDR3 is TGCGCCAGCAGTGAGGGGGTAGCGGGAGGGCGTGGGGAGCAGTTCTTC. Its translation: CASSEGVAGGRGEQFF.

J is TRBJ1-1 and V is TRBV6-5; D unclear. V was pared by 5 bases and J by 5 bases, with 12 bases between. Germline V gives CDR1 MNHEY, CDR2 SVGAGI. The CDR3 runs to 13 residues. The CDR3: CASSAHGRTEAFF. The CDR3 DNA follows: TGTGCCAGCAGTGCCCATGGGAGGACTGAAGCTTTCTTT.

This rearrangement joins TRBV27 to TRBJ2-7; D is perhaps TRBD2 (5 bases). Germline-derived CDR1 and CDR2 are MNHEY and SMNVEV (reference sequence). The CDR3 is made up of 12 amino acids. V was shortened by 5 bases and J by 5 bases, with 10 bases between the two germline ends. The CDR3 here is CASSPGLDEQYF. In nucleotides, the CDR3 is TGTGCCAGCAGTCCTGGACTGGACGAGCAGTACTTC.

The V call is TRBV9, the J call TRBJ1-1; no reliable D call. CDR3 size: 14 residues. Germline CDR1 reads SGDLS; CDR2 reads YYNGEE. Between the trimmed V and J ends, which lost 2 bases and 1 base, there was a span of 9 bases. The DNA for the CDR3 is TGTGCCAGCAGCGTCGAACCGGGGAACACTGAAGCTTTCTTT. It yields the protein CASSVEPGNTEAFF. Based on the CDR3 plus reference TRBV9 and TRBJ1-1, the full variable domain is DSGVTQTPKHLITATGQRVTLRCSPRSGDLSVYWYQQSLDQGLQFLIQYYNGEERAKGNILERFSAQQFPDLHSELNLSSLELGDSALYFCASSVEPGNTEAFFGQGTRLTVV.

The V gene is TRBV7-6, the J gene TRBJ2-1; 13 bases are a match to TRBD2. J gave up 8 bases and V 5 bases, and 6 bases lay outside the gene matches. From germline, CDR1 is SGHVS and CDR2 FNYEAQ. This CDR3 is built from 15 residues. The CDR3 here is CASSPGTSGKDEQFF. As DNA, the CDR3 is TGTGCCAGCAGCCCCGGGACTAGCGGGAAAGATGAGCAGTTCTTC.

This chain joins TRBV28 and TRBJ1-4; 10 bases align to TRBD1. Germline V gene sequence: CDR1 MDHEN, CDR2 SYDVKM. This CDR3 comprises 16 residues. V shed 5 bases and J 8 bases; nucleotides not matched to a gene: 11. The CDR3: CASSIPGQGIKEKLFF. DNA of the CDR3: TGTGCCAGCAGTATACCGGGACAGGGGATTAAGGAAAAACTGTTTTTT.